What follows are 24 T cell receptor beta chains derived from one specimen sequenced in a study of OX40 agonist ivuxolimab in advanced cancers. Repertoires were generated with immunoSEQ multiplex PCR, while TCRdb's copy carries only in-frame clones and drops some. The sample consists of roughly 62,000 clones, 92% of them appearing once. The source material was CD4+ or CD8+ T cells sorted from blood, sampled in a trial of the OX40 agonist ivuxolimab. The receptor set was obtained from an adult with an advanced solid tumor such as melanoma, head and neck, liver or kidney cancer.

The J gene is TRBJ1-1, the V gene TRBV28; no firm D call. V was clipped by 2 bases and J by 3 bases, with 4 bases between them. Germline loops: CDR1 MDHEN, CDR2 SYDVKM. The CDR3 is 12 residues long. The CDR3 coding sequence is TGTGCCAGCAGTTTAGAGCACACTGAAGCTTTCTTT. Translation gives CASSLEHTEAFF.

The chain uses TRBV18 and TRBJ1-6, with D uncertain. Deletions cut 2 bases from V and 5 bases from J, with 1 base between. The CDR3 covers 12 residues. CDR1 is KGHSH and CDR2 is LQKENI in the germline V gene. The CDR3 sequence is CASSPNNSPLHF. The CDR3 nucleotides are TGTGCCAGCTCACCAAATAATTCACCCCTCCACTTT. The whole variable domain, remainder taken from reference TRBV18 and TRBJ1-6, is NAGVMQNPRHLVRRRGQEARLRCSPMKGHSHVYWYRQLPEEGLKFMVYLQKENIIDESGMPKERFSAEFPKEGPSILRIQQVVRGDSAAYFCASSPNNSPLHFGNGTRLTVT.

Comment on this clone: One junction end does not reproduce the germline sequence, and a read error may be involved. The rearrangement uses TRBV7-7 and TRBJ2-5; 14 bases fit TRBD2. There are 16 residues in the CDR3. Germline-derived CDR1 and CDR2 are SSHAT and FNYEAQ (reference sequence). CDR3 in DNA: TGTGCTAGCAGCTCCGGGACTAGCGGGAGAGAAGAGACCCAGTACTTC. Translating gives CASSSGTSGREETQYF.

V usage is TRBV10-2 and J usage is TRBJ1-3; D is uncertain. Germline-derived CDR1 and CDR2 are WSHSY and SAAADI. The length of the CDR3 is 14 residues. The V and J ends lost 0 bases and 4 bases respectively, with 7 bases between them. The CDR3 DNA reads TGCGCCAGCAGTGAGTCCGGGAGGGGAAACACCATATATTTT. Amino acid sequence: CASSESGRGNTIYF.

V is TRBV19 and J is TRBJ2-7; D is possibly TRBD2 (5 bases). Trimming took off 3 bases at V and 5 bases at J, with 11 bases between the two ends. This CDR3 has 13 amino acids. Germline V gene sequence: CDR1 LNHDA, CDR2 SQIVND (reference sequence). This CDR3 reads CASSMALVHEQYF. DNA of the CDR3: TGTGCCAGTAGTATGGCACTAGTCCACGAGCAGTACTTC.

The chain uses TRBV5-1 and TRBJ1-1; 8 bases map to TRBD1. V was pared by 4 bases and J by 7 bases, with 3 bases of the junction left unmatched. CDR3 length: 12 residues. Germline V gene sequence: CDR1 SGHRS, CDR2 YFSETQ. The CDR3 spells CASSRGQGEAFF. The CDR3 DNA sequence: TGCGCCAGCAGCCGTGGACAGGGTGAAGCTTTCTTT.

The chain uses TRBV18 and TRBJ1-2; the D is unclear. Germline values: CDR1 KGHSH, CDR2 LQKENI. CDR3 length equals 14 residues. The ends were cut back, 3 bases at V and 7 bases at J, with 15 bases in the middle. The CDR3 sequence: CASSPGQGEGGYTF. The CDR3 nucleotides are TGTGCCAGCTCACCTGGTCAAGGAGAAGGTGGCTACACCTTC.

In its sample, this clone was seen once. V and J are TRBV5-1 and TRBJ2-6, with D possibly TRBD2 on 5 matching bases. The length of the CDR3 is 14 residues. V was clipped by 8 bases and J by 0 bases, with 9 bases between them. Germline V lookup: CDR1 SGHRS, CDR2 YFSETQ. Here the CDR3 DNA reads TGCGCCAGTAGACGGGACTCTGGGGCCAACGTCCTGACTTTC. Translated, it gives CASRRDSGANVLTF.

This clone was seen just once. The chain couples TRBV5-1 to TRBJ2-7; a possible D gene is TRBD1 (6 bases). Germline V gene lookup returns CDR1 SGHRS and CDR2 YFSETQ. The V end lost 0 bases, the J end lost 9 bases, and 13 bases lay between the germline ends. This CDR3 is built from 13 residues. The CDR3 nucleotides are TGCGCCAGCAGCTTGGACGGGACAACACGGCAGTACTTC. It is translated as CASSLDGTTRQYF.

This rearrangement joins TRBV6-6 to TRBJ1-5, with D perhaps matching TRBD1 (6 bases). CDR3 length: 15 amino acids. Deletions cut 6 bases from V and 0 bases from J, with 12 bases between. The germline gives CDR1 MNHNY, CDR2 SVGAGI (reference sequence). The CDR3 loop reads CASSRGTISNQPQHF. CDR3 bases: TGTGCCAGCAGCAGAGGGACAATTAGCAATCAGCCCCAGCATTTT.

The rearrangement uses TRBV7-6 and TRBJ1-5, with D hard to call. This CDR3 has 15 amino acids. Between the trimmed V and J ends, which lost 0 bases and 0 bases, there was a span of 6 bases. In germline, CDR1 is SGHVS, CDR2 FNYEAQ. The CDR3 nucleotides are TGTGCCAGCAGCTTAGCAGGGAATAGCAATCAGCCCCAGCATTTT. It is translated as CASSLAGNSNQPQHF.

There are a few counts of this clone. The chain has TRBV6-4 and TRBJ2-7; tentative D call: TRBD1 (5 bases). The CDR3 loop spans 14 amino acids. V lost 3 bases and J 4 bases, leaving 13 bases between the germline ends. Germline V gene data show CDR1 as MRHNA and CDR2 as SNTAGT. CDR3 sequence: CASSEITGLYEQYF. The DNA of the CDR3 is TGTGCCAGCAGTGAAATAACAGGTCTGTACGAGCAGTACTTC.

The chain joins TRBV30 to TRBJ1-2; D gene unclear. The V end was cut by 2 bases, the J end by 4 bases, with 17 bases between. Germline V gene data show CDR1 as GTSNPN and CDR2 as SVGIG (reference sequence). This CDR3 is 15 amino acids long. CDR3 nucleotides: TGTGCCTGGAGTTTGAACCACGGACTGCTCTATGGCTACACCTTC. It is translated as CAWSLNHGLLYGYTF.

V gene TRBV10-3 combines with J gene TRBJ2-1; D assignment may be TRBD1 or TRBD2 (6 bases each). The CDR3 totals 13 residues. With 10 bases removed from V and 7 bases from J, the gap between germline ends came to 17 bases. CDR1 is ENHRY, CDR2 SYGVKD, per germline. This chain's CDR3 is CASSQPGANEQFF. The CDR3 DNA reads TGTGCCAGCAGCCAACCGGGGGCTAATGAGCAGTTCTTC.

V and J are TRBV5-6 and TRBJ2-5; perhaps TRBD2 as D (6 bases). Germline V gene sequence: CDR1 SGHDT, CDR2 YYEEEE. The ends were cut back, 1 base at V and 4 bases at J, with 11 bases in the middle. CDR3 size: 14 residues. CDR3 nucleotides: TGTGCCAGCAGCTTGATGGTGGGGGGAGAGACCCAGTACTTC. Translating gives CASSLMVGGETQYF.

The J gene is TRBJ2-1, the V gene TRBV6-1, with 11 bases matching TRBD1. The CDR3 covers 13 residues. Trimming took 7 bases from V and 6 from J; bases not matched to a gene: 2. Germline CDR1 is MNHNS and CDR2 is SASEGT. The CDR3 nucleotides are TGTGCCAGCAAGGACAGGGGGCGCAATGAGCAGTTCTTC. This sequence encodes CASKDRGRNEQFF.

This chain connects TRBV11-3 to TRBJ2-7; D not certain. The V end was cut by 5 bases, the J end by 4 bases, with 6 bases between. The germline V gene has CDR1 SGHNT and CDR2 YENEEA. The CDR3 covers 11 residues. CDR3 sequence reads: CASSLTYEQYF. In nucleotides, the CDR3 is TGTGCCAGCAGCCTAACTTACGAGCAGTACTTC.

The DNA of the CDR3 is TGTGCCAGCAGCTTAGGGGTTTGGAATTCACCCCTCCACTTT. As protein: CASSLGVWNSPLHF. The chain joins TRBV7-3 to TRBJ1-6; D remains unclear. CDR3 length: 14 amino acids. The germline gives CDR1 SGHTA, CDR2 FQGTGA. Trimming cost V 2 bases and J 7 bases, with 9 bases left between them.

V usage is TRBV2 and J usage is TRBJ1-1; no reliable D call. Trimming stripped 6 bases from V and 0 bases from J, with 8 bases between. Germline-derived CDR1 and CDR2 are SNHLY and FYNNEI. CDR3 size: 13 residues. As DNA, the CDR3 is TGTGCCAGCAGAGGAACAGTGAACACTGAAGCTTTCTTT. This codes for CASRGTVNTEAFF.

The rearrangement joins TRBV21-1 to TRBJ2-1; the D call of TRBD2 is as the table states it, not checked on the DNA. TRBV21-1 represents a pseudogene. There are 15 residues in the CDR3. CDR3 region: CASSPRGAGANEQFF. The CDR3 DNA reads TGTGCCAGCAGCCCAAGGGGAGCGGGAGCGAATGAGCAGTTCTTC.

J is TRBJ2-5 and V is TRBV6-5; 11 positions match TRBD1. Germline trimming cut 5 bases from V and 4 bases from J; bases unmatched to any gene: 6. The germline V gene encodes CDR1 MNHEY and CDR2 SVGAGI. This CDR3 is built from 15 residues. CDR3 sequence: CASSGTGTGGETQYF. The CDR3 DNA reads TGTGCCAGCAGTGGAACCGGGACAGGGGGAGAGACCCAGTACTTC.

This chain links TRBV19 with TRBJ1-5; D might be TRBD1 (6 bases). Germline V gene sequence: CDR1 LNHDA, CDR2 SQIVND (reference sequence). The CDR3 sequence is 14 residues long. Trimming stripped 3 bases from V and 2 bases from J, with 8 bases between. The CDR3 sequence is CASSIPGGNQPQHF. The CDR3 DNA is TGTGCCAGTAGTATTCCAGGGGGCAATCAGCCCCAGCATTTT.

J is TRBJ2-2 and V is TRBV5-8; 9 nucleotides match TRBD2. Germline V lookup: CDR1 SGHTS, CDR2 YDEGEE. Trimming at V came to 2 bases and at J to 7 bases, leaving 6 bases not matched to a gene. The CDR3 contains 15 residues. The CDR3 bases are TGTGCCAGCAGCTTTAGCGGGGGCCTGCTCGGGGAGCTGTTTTTT. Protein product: CASSFSGGLLGELFF. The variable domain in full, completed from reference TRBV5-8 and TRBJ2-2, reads EAGVTQSPTHLIKTRGQQATLRCSPISGHTSVYWYQQALGLGLQFLLWYDEGEERNRGNFPPRFSGRQFPNYSSELNVNALELEDSALYLCASSFSGGLLGELFFGEGSRLTVL.

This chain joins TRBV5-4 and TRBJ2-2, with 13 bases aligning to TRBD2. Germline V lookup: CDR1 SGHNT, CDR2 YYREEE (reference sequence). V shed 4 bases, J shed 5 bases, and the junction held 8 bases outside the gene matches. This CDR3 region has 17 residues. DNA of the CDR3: TGTGCCAGCAGCCCACTAGCGGGGGGGGTCCAAACCGGGGAGCTGTTTTTT. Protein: CASSPLAGGVQTGELFF. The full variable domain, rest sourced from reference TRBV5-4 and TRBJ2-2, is ETGVTQSPTHLIKTRGQQVTLRCSSQSGHNTVSWYQQALGQGPQFIFQYYREEENGRGNFPPRFSGLQFPNYSSELNVNALELDDSALYLCASSPLAGGVQTGELFFGEGSRLTVL.